This T cell receptor beta chain stems from a study of metastatic and nonmetastatic thyroid tumors. To note about this clone: What it binds is unknown.

Study-level results: It was reported that TCR beta diversity was significantly higher in malignant thyroid tumors than benign nodules, in blood and tumor.

Germline lookup yields CDR1 DFQATT and CDR2 SNEGSKA (reference sequence). V lost 2 bases and J lost 4, with 15 bases in between. This CDR3 has 15 residues. Original handling: Between-group CDR3 differences, defined by clinicopathological status, yielded a distant-metastasis classifier for papillary thyroid cancer. TCRdb re-called the PCR reads via MiXCR. The V and J calls, along with clone size, are taken from TCRdb and not from the paper's own processing. The sample holds about 20,000 clones, around 40% seen once. Thyroid surgery was performed in patients who had received no treatment beforehand. Sequenced input: blood. The chain is built from TRBV20-1 and TRBJ1-3; TRBD1 might be the D (6 bases). This TCR was sampled from a male donor with papillary thyroid cancer or a benign thyroid nodule (not recorded which). Some clones in this sample may be carry-over from other donors' samples. CDR3 protein: CSARPDRQDGNTIYF. The CDR3 region has the DNA TGCAGTGCTAGACCCGATCGACAGGACGGAAACACCATATATTTT.